The clone carrying this TCR beta chain was observed a few times. Its antigen is currently unknown. The sample is drawn from a study of cytomegalovirus exposure and HLA in healthy donors. Study-wide background: From donors who were HLA-typed, an early data release held around 80 million unique TCRs. Whole-study results and caveats: Productive status was seen about 90% or about 30% of the time for most TCR beta V segments in an earlier analysis. Differences between HLA loci emerged in a later analysis of TCR association rates, with DRB1 most and HLA-C fewest. Trimming of TCR beta V- and J-genes showed a link, identified in a later analysis, to a missense DCLRE1C variant.

The study ran its PCR with 60 Vbeta and 13 Jbeta primers. Data came from immunoSEQ multiplex PCR; TCRdb stores just in-frame clones and leaves some out. The table lists 200,000 to 250,000 clones, 70% of them singletons. This CDR3 contains 19 residues. Germline loops: CDR1 MNHNS, CDR2 SASEGT. V gave up 3 bases and J gave up 4 bases; unmatched junction bases: 15. This sequence joins TRBV6-1 and TRBJ2-1; 10 bases line up with TRBD2. This clonotype originated in a man aged 35 to 55 in good health and CMV-seropositive. Sequenced input: PBMCs. CDR3 bases: TGTGCCAGCAGTGACCCAGCGGGGGGGCGAAGGGTCCCTTACAATGAGCAGTTCTTC. Protein: CASSDPAGGRRVPYNEQFF.